This paragraph reports one T cell receptor beta chain. Both 60 Vbeta primers and 13 Jbeta primers went into the PCR. TCRdb keeps only in-frame clones here, not all; method: immunoSEQ multiplex PCR. The table for this sample gives fewer than 150,000 clones. The CDR3 has 17 amino acids. Trimming stripped 8 bases from V and 0 bases from J, with 19 bases between. Per germline, CDR1 LNHDA and CDR2 SQIVND (reference sequence). This specimen belongs to a study of cytomegalovirus exposure and HLA in healthy donors. Donors counted as nominally healthy when sampled, yet unrecorded immune exposures were likely. The chain joins TRBV19 to TRBJ2-2, with D possibly TRBD1 on 5 matching bases. The sample consisted of PBMCs. The sequence came from a woman aged 60-70 years in good health and CMV-seronegative. CDR3 sequence reads: CASRLRKGATNTGELFF. CDR3 in DNA: TGTGCCAGTCGCCTTCGGAAAGGGGCGACGAACACCGGGGAGCTGTTTTTT.